This T cell receptor beta chain is drawn from a study of response to subunit inactivated influenza vaccine. Study-level points and caveats: Authors suggested seasonal influenza vaccinations each recruit few new T cells.

TCRdb ran MiXCR on the RT-PCR reads and lists one entry per CDR3 protein. The sample gives more than 400,000 distinct CDR3 sequences, approximately 10% of which show up once; roughly 12% is in the top ten. To note about this clonotype: The antigen is unknown.

Trimming removed 4 bases at V and 8 bases at J, with 15 bases between. The CDR3 spans 14 residues. This material consisted of PBMCs from blood, taken 35 to 45 days after vaccination. The chain is built from TRBV23-1 and TRBJ2-4, with no clear D. TRBV23-1 is known as an ORF, though its function is uncertain. The TCR was taken from a man aged 50 or older who received an inactivated influenza vaccine. DNA of the CDR3: TGCGCCAGCAGTCGTGGGTATAGTTTTGACATTCAGTACTTC. It codes for CASSRGYSFDIQYF.